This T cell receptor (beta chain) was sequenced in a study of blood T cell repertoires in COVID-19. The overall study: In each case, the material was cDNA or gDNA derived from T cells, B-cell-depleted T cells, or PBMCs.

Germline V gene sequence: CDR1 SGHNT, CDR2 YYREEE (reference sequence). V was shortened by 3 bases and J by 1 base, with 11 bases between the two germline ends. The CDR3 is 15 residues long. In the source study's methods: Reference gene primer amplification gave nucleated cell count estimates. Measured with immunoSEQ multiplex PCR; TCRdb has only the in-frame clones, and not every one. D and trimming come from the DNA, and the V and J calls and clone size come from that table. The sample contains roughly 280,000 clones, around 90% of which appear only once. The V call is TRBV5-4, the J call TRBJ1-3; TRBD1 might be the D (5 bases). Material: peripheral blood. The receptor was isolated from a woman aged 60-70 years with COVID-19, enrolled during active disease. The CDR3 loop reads CASSSRGLSGNTIYF. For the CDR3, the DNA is TGTGCCAGCAGCTCTAGGGGACTTTCTGGAAACACCATATATTTT. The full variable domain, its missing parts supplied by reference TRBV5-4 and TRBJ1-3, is ETGVTQSPTHLIKTRGQQVTLRCSSQSGHNTVSWYQQALGQGPQFIFQYYREEENGRGNFPPRFSGLQFPNYSSELNVNALELDDSALYLCASSSRGLSGNTIYFGEGSWLTVV.